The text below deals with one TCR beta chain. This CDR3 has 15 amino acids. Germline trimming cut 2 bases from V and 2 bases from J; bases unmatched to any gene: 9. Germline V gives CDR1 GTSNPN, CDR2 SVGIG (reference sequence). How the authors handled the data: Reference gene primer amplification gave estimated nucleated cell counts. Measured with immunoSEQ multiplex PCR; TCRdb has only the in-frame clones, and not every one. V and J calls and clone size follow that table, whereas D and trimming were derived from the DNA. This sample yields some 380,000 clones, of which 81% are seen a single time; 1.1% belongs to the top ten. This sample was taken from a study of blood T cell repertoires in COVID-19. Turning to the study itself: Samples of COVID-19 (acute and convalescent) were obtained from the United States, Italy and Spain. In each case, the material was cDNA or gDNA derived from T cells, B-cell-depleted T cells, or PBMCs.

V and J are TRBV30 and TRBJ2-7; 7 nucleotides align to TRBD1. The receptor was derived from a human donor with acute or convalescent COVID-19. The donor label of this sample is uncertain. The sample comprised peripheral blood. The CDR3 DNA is TGTGCCTGGAGTCTCCCGGGACAGTCCACCTACGAGCAGTACTTC. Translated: CAWSLPGQSTYEQYF.